Following are 4 T cell receptor beta chains from one sample sequenced in a study of blood T cell repertoires in COVID-19. Data came from immunoSEQ multiplex PCR; TCRdb stores just in-frame clones and leaves some out. The sample consists of around 250,000 clones, around four fifths of them appearing once. The source material was peripheral blood. These receptors originate from a man older than 75 with acute or convalescent COVID-19.

V is TRBV30 and J is TRBJ2-7, with D perhaps TRBD1 (7 bases). The CDR3 covers 14 residues. The V end was cut by 3 bases, the J end by 9 bases, with 21 bases between. Per the germline V gene, CDR1 is GTSNPN and CDR2 is SVGIG (reference sequence). Here the CDR3 reads CAWSRDRGNSGQYF. CDR3 DNA: TGTGCCTGGAGCAGGGACAGAGGGAATAGCGGGCAGTACTTC.

The chain has TRBV12-3 or TRBV12-4 and TRBJ2-7; the D is unclear. The CDR3 totals 13 residues. Trimming stripped 2 bases from V and 5 bases from J, with 10 bases between. DNA of the CDR3: TGTGCCAGCAGTTTACTAGGCCTCGACGAGCAGTACTTC. It yields the protein CASSLLGLDEQYF.

The chain has TRBV28 and TRBJ2-7; 8 bases are shared with TRBD1. Losses at the gene ends were 5 bases for V and 2 bases for J; bases not matched to a gene: 5. The V gene's germline CDR1 is MDHEN and CDR2 SYDVKM. The CDR3 has 14 amino acids. CDR3 in amino acids: CASSTGGWPYEQYF. CDR3 DNA sequence: TGTGCCAGCAGTACAGGGGGGTGGCCCTACGAGCAGTACTTC.

This chain connects TRBV12-5 to TRBJ2-2; D unresolved. CDR3 length equals 11 residues. Germline V lookup: CDR1 LGHNT, CDR2 FRNRAP. The germline V and J ends were trimmed by 3 bases and 7 bases, with 3 bases remaining between them. In nucleotides, the CDR3 is TGTGCTAGTGGTTTTAACGGGGAGCTGTTTTTT. It encodes CASGFNGELFF.